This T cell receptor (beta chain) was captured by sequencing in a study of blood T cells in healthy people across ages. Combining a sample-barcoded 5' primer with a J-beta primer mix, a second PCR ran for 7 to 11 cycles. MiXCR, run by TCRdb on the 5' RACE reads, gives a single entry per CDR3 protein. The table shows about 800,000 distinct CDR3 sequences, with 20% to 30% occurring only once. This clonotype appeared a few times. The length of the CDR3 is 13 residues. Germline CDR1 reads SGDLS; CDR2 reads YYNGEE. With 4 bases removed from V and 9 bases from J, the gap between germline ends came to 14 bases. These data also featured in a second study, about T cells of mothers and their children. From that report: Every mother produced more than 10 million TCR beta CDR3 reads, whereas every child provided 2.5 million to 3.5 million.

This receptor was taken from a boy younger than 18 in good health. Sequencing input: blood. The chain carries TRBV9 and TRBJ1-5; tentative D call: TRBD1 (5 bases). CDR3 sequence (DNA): TGTGCCAGCAGCTCGGACACTCTCCGGCCCCAGCATTTT. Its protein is CASSSDTLRPQHF.